This passage covers 4 T cell receptor beta chains from one sample sequenced in a study of T cell responses to AZD1222 COVID-19 vaccine. TCRdb's copy holds only in-frame clones and misses some; the assay was immunoSEQ multiplex PCR. This table holds over 150,000 clones, about nine tenths found once. This sample comprised peripheral blood, obtained on day 0 of AZD1222 vaccination. The receptor source for this set is an adult in good health.

The V and J genes are TRBV4-2 and TRBJ2-2, with 7 bases that match TRBD1. The CDR3 has 18 amino acids. Trimming cost V 4 bases and J 5 bases; bases outside gene matches: 16. Germline CDR1 and CDR2: LGHNA and YNFKEQ. The CDR3 nucleotides are TGTGCCAGCAGCCCCATGAAGGAGACAGGGCTCAGAACCGGGGAGCTGTTTTTT. Encoded protein: CASSPMKETGLRTGELFF.

The chain is built from TRBV18 and TRBJ1-6; D unresolved. The CDR3 loop spans 17 amino acids. V was shortened by 2 bases and J by 1 base, with 12 bases between the two germline ends. Germline V CDR1 and CDR2: KGHSH, LQKENI. CDR3 in DNA: TGTGCCAGCTCACCATCTTCTCCGGGGTCCTATAATTCACCCCTCCACTTT. Protein sequence: CASSPSSPGSYNSPLHF.

This chain joins TRBV9 and TRBJ2-6; D unresolved. The CDR3 is made up of 14 amino acids. Germline CDR1 is SGDLS and CDR2 is YYNGEE. V was pared by 4 bases and J by 0 bases, with 5 bases between. CDR3 DNA sequence: TGTGCCAGCAGCTCCTTCTCTGGGGCCAACGTCCTGACTTTC. Its translation is CASSSFSGANVLTF. Complete variable domain (other parts from reference TRBV9 and TRBJ2-6): DSGVTQTPKHLITATGQRVTLRCSPRSGDLSVYWYQQSLDQGLQFLIQYYNGEERAKGNILERFSAQQFPDLHSELNLSSLELGDSALYFCASSSFSGANVLTFGAGSRLTVL.

This rearrangement joins TRBV6-2 or TRBV6-3 to TRBJ2-5; weak D call: TRBD2 (5 bases). V was trimmed by 0 bases and J by 5 bases, leaving 13 bases between them. The CDR3 loop spans 15 amino acids. Germline values: CDR1 MNHEY, CDR2 SVGEGT. The CDR3 sequence is CASSYSGLTSETQYF. DNA of the CDR3: TGTGCCAGCAGTTACTCTGGACTGACGTCGGAGACCCAGTACTTC.